The subject of this entry is one T cell receptor (beta chain). Only in-frame clones appear in the TCRdb table, and some are missing; sequencing was by immunoSEQ multiplex PCR. The sample records approximately 170,000 clones, approximately 75% being singletons. The data were taken from a study of blood T cell repertoires in COVID-19. Study in general: In each case, the material was cDNA or gDNA derived from T cells, B-cell-depleted T cells, or PBMCs.

CDR1 SEHNR and CDR2 FQNEAQ come from the germline V gene (reference sequence). The CDR3 loop spans 14 amino acids. V trimming: 9 bases; J trimming: 3 bases; junction bases outside the gene matches: 7. The chain joins TRBV7-9 to TRBJ2-7; 11 positions agree with TRBD1. The sequenced sample was peripheral blood. This TCR was recovered from a human donor in a cohort sampled during active COVID-19. CDR3 nucleotides: TGTGCCAGTACCGGGACAGGGGGTATCTACGAGCAGTACTTC. It is translated as CASTGTGGIYEQYF. The complete variable domain, with remaining parts taken from reference TRBV7-9 and TRBJ2-7, reads DTGVSQNPRHKITKRGQNVTFRCDPISEHNRLYWYRQTLGQGPEFLTYFQNEAQLEKSRLLSDRFSAERPKGSFSTLEIQRTEQGDSAMYLCASTGTGGIYEQYFGPGTRLTVT.